The clone carrying this T cell receptor beta chain was recorded at least ten times. What it recognizes is unknown. Constant-segment primers were used for 5'RACE, and the resulting TCR alpha and TCR beta cDNA libraries carried sample barcodes and UMIs. One entry per CDR3 protein results from TCRdb running MiXCR on the 5' RACE reads. Altogether 300,000 to 350,000 distinct CDR3 sequences are present, about 13% being singletons, with the ten largest covering around a fifth. This entry is derived from a study of T-cell memory formation after mild COVID-19. Study results and limitations: Confirmation was lacking for SARS-CoV-2 specificity of second-wave clones that peaked on day 37. Researchers report contracting CD4+ clones mostly in CM and EM, with CD8+ clones in EMRA. Cross-reactive memory appears to have joined, as suggested by some responding clones showing up in pre-infection memory.

V shed 3 bases and J shed 5 bases, with 10 bases lying between them. CDR1 SGHRS and CDR2 YFSETQ come from the germline V gene. The CDR3 covers 13 residues. The chain joins TRBV5-1 to TRBJ2-3; weak D call: TRBD2 (6 bases). The receptor comes from a man younger than 35 who had mild COVID-19 (a few samples of this study predate the infection). Cell type and time point are not known. The specimen was PBMCs or a T cell subset sorted from them (not recorded which). The CDR3 nucleotides are TGCGCCAGCAGCTCGCCGGGGGAAGATACGCAGTATTTT. Translating gives CASSSPGEDTQYF. The whole variable domain, remainder taken from reference TRBV5-1 and TRBJ2-3, is KAGVTQTPRYLIKTRGQQVTLSCSPISGHRSVSWYQQTPGQGLQFLFEYFSETQRNKGNFPGRFSGRQFSNSRSEMNVSTLELGDSALYLCASSSPGEDTQYFGPGTRLTVL.